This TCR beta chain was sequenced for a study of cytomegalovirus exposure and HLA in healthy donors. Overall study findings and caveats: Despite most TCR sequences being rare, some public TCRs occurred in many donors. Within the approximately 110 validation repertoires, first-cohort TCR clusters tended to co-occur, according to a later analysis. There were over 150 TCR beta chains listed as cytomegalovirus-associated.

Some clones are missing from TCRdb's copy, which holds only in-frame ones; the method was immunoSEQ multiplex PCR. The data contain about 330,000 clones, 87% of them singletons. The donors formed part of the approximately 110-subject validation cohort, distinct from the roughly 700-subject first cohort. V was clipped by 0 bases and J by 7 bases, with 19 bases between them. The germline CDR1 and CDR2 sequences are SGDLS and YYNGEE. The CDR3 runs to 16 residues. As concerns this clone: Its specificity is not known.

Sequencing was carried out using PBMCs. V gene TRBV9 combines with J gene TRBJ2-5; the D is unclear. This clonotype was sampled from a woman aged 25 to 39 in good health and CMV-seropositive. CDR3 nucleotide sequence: TGTGCCAGCAGCGTAGAGCAGTTTAGCCCGAAGAGGACCCAGTACTTC. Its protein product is CASSVEQFSPKRTQYF.